This is a list of T cell receptor beta chains from one sample in a study of T cell changes during pregnancy in multiple sclerosis. The assay was immunoSEQ multiplex PCR, and TCRdb's table has in-frame clones only and misses some. This table holds about 30,000 clones, about 88% found once. The sequenced sample was CD4+ T cells from peripheral blood mononuclear cells, obtained in the second trimester of pregnancy. The receptors were sampled from a female donor in good health, enrolled as a control in a pregnancy study. The CDR3 runs from the conserved cysteine through the conserved F or W. The D gene is left open where the match is weak. Expanded clones get a size class; other rows say once, few or many, or leave the size out.

D gene: .
V gene: TRBV7-2
clone size: .
J gene: TRBJ1-2
CDR3 DNA: TGTGCCAGCAGCTTGGGGGGGAGCGAGAATGGCTACACCTTC
CDR3 protein: CASSLGGSENGYTF

D gene: TRBD1
V gene: TRBV12-5
clone size: .
J gene: TRBJ1-1
CDR3 DNA: TGTGCTAGTGGTTGGACAGGGAGAATAACGCTGAACACTGAAGCTTTCTTT
CDR3 protein: CASGWTGRITLNTEAFF

D gene: .
V gene: TRBV30
clone size: .
J gene: TRBJ1-6
CDR3 DNA: TGTGCCTGGAACCCTCTGGTAGGGAGGGTTTCACCCCTCCACTTT
CDR3 protein: CAWNPLVGRVSPLHF

D gene: .
V gene: TRBV18
clone size: .
J gene: TRBJ1-3
CDR3 DNA: TGTGCCAGCTCACCACCGGCAGGGAGGTCTGGAAACACCATATATTTT
CDR3 protein: CASSPPAGRSGNTIYF

D gene: .
V gene: TRBV25-1
clone size: .
J gene: TRBJ2-5
CDR3 DNA: TGTGCCAGCAGTGAACTGGGGGCCCAAGAGACCCAGTACTTC
CDR3 protein: CASSELGAQETQYF

D gene: .
V gene: TRBV7-2
clone size: .
J gene: TRBJ1-2
CDR3 DNA: TGTGCCAGCAGCACAGACGGTCCGATGGGTGGCTACACCTTC
CDR3 protein: CASSTDGPMGGYTF

D gene: TRBD1
V gene: TRBV6-1
clone size: .
J gene: TRBJ2-2
CDR3 DNA: TGTGCCAGCAGTTTGGACAGGGGGGGAACCGGGGAGCTGTTTTTT
CDR3 protein: CASSLDRGGTGELFF

D gene: .
V gene: TRBV5-1
clone size: .
J gene: TRBJ2-2
CDR3 DNA: TGCGCCAGCAGCTTGGACAGGCCTATCGGGGAGCTGTTTTTT
CDR3 protein: CASSLDRPIGELFF

D gene: TRBD2
V gene: TRBV4-1
clone size: .
J gene: TRBJ2-5
CDR3 DNA: TGCGCCAGCAGCCAAGAGGGGCGGGGGCAAGAGACCCAGTACTTC
CDR3 protein: CASSQEGRGQETQYF

D gene: TRBD2
V gene: TRBV9
clone size: .
J gene: TRBJ2-1
CDR3 DNA: TGTGCCAGCAGCGTAGTAGGGACTAGCGTACTCAATGAGCAGTTCTTC
CDR3 protein: CASSVVGTSVLNEQFF

D gene: TRBD1
V gene: TRBV14
clone size: .
J gene: TRBJ1-4
CDR3 DNA: TGTGCCAGCAGCCCTTGGACAGGCGATGCAACTAATGAAAAACTGTTTTTT
CDR3 protein: CASSPWTGDATNEKLFF

D gene: .
V gene: TRBV10-3
clone size: .
J gene: TRBJ1-2
CDR3 DNA: TGTGCCATCAGCAAGGGACAATCCCTTGACGGCTACACCTTC
CDR3 protein: CAISKGQSLDGYTF

D gene: .
V gene: TRBV7-2
clone size: .
J gene: TRBJ1-4
CDR3 DNA: TGTGCCAGCAGCTTAGTGGTCGGGGGGCAAGGTGAAAAACTGTTTTTT
CDR3 protein: CASSLVVGGQGEKLFF

D gene: TRBD2
V gene: TRBV7-2
clone size: .
J gene: TRBJ2-7
CDR3 DNA: TGTGCCAGCAGCCCCGAGGGGAGGGGTAGGCCAGCCTACGAGCAGTACTTC
CDR3 protein: CASSPEGRGRPAYEQYF

D gene: TRBD1
V gene: TRBV14
clone size: .
J gene: TRBJ1-2
CDR3 DNA: TGTGCCAGCAGCCCGCAGGGGGCGCAGGGCTACACCTTC
CDR3 protein: CASSPQGAQGYTF

D gene: .
V gene: TRBV7-2
clone size: once
J gene: TRBJ2-4
CDR3 DNA: TGTGCCAGCAGCTTAGGGGGGGTAATAGCCAAAAACATTCAGTACTTC
CDR3 protein: CASSLGGVIAKNIQYF

D gene: TRBD1
V gene: TRBV5-4
clone size: .
J gene: TRBJ2-1
CDR3 DNA: TGTGCCAGCAGCTACCCCCTACAGGGGGCCTATGAGCAGTTCTTC
CDR3 protein: CASSYPLQGAYEQFF

D gene: TRBD2
V gene: TRBV27
clone size: .
J gene: TRBJ2-3
CDR3 DNA: TGTGCCAGCAGGGGACTAGCGGGATCAGATACGCAGTATTTT
CDR3 protein: CASRGLAGSDTQYF

D gene: TRBD2
V gene: TRBV5-5
clone size: .
J gene: TRBJ2-3
CDR3 DNA: TGTGCCAGCAGCCCACCAGCGGGGTGGGGAGATACGCAGTATTTT
CDR3 protein: CASSPPAGWGDTQYF

D gene: TRBD2
V gene: TRBV23-1
clone size: .
J gene: TRBJ2-1
CDR3 DNA: TGCGCCAGCAGTCCCCCTTGGACTAGCGGGAACAATGAGCAGTTCTTC
CDR3 protein: CASSPPWTSGNNEQFF

D gene: .
V gene: TRBV18
clone size: .
J gene: TRBJ2-4
CDR3 DNA: TGTGCCAGCTCAGTAGTAGCCAAAAACATTCAGTACTTC
CDR3 protein: CASSVVAKNIQYF

D gene: .
V gene: TRBV9
clone size: .
J gene: TRBJ1-6
CDR3 DNA: TGTGCCAGCAGCGTAACCCAGGGAAGGGGTAATTCACCCCTCCACTTT
CDR3 protein: CASSVTQGRGNSPLHF

D gene: TRBD2
V gene: TRBV5-6
clone size: .
J gene: TRBJ2-1
CDR3 DNA: TGTGCCAGCAGTTACTATAGCGGGGGCGCTCGAGATGAGCAGTTCTTC
CDR3 protein: CASSYYSGGARDEQFF

D gene: TRBD1
V gene: TRBV9
clone size: .
J gene: TRBJ2-5
CDR3 DNA: TGTGCCAGCAGCGTAATGGGACAGGCCCAAGAGACCCAGTACTTC
CDR3 protein: CASSVMGQAQETQYF

D gene: .
V gene: TRBV4-3
clone size: .
J gene: TRBJ2-7
CDR3 DNA: TGCGCCAGCAGCCAAGATCCGGGGTCCACCATCTACGAGCAGTACTTC
CDR3 protein: CASSQDPGSTIYEQYF

D gene: .
V gene: TRBV5-1
clone size: .
J gene: TRBJ2-7
CDR3 DNA: TGCGCCAGCAGATTTATGCAGGGGAGCTACGAGCAGTACTTT
CDR3 protein: CASRFMQGSYEQYF

D gene: TRBD1
V gene: TRBV7-6
clone size: .
J gene: TRBJ2-5
CDR3 DNA: TGTGCCAGCAGCTTTTTACAGGGGATTGGAGAGACCCAGTACTTC
CDR3 protein: CASSFLQGIGETQYF

D gene: .
V gene: TRBV27
clone size: .
J gene: TRBJ1-4
CDR3 DNA: TGTGCCAGCAGTTTATCGGGGGGGGACGAAAAACTGTTTTTT
CDR3 protein: CASSLSGGDEKLFF

D gene: .
V gene: TRBV6-6
clone size: .
J gene: TRBJ2-2
CDR3 DNA: TGTGCCAGCACCCCAACCGCGGCCCCGACCACCGGGGAGCTGTTTTTT
CDR3 protein: CASTPTAAPTTGELFF

D gene: TRBD1
V gene: TRBV7-8
clone size: once
J gene: TRBJ2-6
CDR3 DNA: TGTGCCAGCAGCCCAAAGACCGGGACAGGTTTTGGGGCCAACGTCCTGACTTTC
CDR3 protein: CASSPKTGTGFGANVLTF

D gene: TRBD1
V gene: TRBV27
clone size: .
J gene: TRBJ1-2
CDR3 DNA: TGTGCCAGCAGTTTCGACAGGGGGCAGGCGTATGGCTACACCTTC
CDR3 protein: CASSFDRGQAYGYTF

D gene: .
V gene: TRBV19
clone size: .
J gene: TRBJ2-7
CDR3 DNA: TGTGCCAGTAGTCCAGACCATTCGACAGGAAAATCCTACGAGCAGTACTTC
CDR3 protein: CASSPDHSTGKSYEQYF

D gene: TRBD1
V gene: TRBV19
clone size: .
J gene: TRBJ1-2
CDR3 DNA: TGTGCCAGTAGTCCCGGGACAGGGGGTATAGCTAACTATGGCTACACCTTC
CDR3 protein: CASSPGTGGIANYGYTF

D gene: TRBD2
V gene: TRBV18
clone size: .
J gene: TRBJ2-2
CDR3 DNA: TGTGCCAGCTCACCACTAAGCGCGGGAGGGCCGAGCACCGGGGAGCTGTTTTTT
CDR3 protein: CASSPLSAGGPSTGELFF

D gene: TRBD2
V gene: TRBV10-3
clone size: once
J gene: TRBJ2-1
CDR3 DNA: TGTGCCATCAGCCGCGGGGCGGGGGGCACCTACAATGAGCAGTTCTTC
CDR3 protein: CAISRGAGGTYNEQFF

D gene: TRBD1
V gene: TRBV5-1
clone size: .
J gene: TRBJ2-7
CDR3 DNA: TGCGCCAGCGCTCGGGACAGCTACGAGCAGTACTTC
CDR3 protein: CASARDSYEQYF

D gene: .
V gene: TRBV10-3
clone size: .
J gene: TRBJ1-2
CDR3 DNA: TGTGCCACCACTCCGGGGTATACAGCTAACTATGGCTACACCTTC
CDR3 protein: CATTPGYTANYGYTF

D gene: TRBD2
V gene: TRBV5-5
clone size: .
J gene: TRBJ2-7
CDR3 DNA: TGTGCCAGCAGGCTCGCGACTAGCGGAGAGCAGTACTTC
CDR3 protein: CASRLATSGEQYF

D gene: TRBD2
V gene: TRBV2
clone size: few
J gene: TRBJ2-2
CDR3 DNA: TGTGCCAGCAGTTTAATAGCGGGAACCCACGGGGAGCTGTTTTTT
CDR3 protein: CASSLIAGTHGELFF

D gene: .
V gene: TRBV5-4
clone size: .
J gene: TRBJ2-7
CDR3 DNA: TGTGCCAGCAGCCTCTACTACAAGCAGTACTTC
CDR3 protein: CASSLYYKQYF

D gene: TRBD2
V gene: TRBV27
clone size: .
J gene: TRBJ2-3
CDR3 DNA: TGTGCCAGCAGGCTAGCGGGAGGCACAGATACGCAGTATTTT
CDR3 protein: CASRLAGGTDTQYF

D gene: .
V gene: TRBV21-1
clone size: few
J gene: TRBJ1-5
CDR3 DNA: TGTGCCAGCAGCAAATGCGGGACAGAAAGCAATCAGCCCCAGCATTTT
CDR3 protein: CASSKCGTESNQPQHF

D gene: TRBD1
V gene: TRBV4-2
clone size: .
J gene: TRBJ2-3
CDR3 DNA: TGTGCCAGCAGCCAGCCGACAGGGGGCGCCTCAGATACGCAGTATTTT
CDR3 protein: CASSQPTGGASDTQYF

D gene: TRBD1
V gene: TRBV30
clone size: once
J gene: TRBJ1-2
CDR3 DNA: TGTGCCTGGAGGCACTCCGGGACAGGGGGCCATGGCTACACCTTC
CDR3 protein: CAWRHSGTGGHGYTF

D gene: TRBD2
V gene: TRBV7-9
clone size: .
J gene: TRBJ2-1
CDR3 DNA: TGTGCCAGCAGCCGTACTAGCGGGAGGGCCCGGTACAATGAGCAGTTCTTC
CDR3 protein: CASSRTSGRARYNEQFF

D gene: .
V gene: TRBV12-5
clone size: .
J gene: TRBJ2-3
CDR3 DNA: TGTGCTAGTGTCCCGTGGGGAGCGGGCCTCACAGATACGCAGTATTTT
CDR3 protein: CASVPWGAGLTDTQYF

D gene: TRBD1
V gene: TRBV11-3
clone size: .
J gene: TRBJ2-7
CDR3 DNA: TGTGCCAGCACCACAGGGGGCGGCTACGAGCAGTACTTC
CDR3 protein: CASTTGGGYEQYF

D gene: TRBD1
V gene: TRBV25-1
clone size: .
J gene: TRBJ2-7
CDR3 DNA: TGTGCCAGCAGTCCCTCGGGGGGACAGGGAAAGGGGTACGAGCAGTACTTC
CDR3 protein: CASSPSGGQGKGYEQYF

D gene: .
V gene: TRBV7-9
clone size: .
J gene: TRBJ1-4
CDR3 DNA: TGTGCCAGCAGCTTAGACCGGACCCCGGGAGGGTCTAATGAAAAACTGTTTTTT
CDR3 protein: CASSLDRTPGGSNEKLFF

D gene: .
V gene: TRBV27
clone size: .
J gene: TRBJ1-5
CDR3 DNA: TGTGCCAGCAGGGCGGGGTCCGGCGGCAATCAGCCCCAGCATTTT
CDR3 protein: CASRAGSGGNQPQHF

D gene: TRBD1
V gene: TRBV6-6
clone size: .
J gene: TRBJ1-4
CDR3 DNA: TGTGCCAGCAGTAAATGGGACAGGGTTGGAGAAAAACTGTTTTTT
CDR3 protein: CASSKWDRVGEKLFF

D gene: .
V gene: TRBV7-2
clone size: .
J gene: TRBJ2-5
CDR3 DNA: TGTGCCAGCAGCTTATTTCAGGGGCCCGGGGCCCAGTACTTC
CDR3 protein: CASSLFQGPGAQYF

D gene: TRBD1
V gene: TRBV27
clone size: .
J gene: TRBJ2-7
CDR3 DNA: TGTGCCAGCAGTTCTGGTTCGCGCCGGGACAGGGTAGGCGAGCAGTACTTC
CDR3 protein: CASSSGSRRDRVGEQYF

D gene: .
V gene: TRBV9
clone size: .
J gene: TRBJ2-2
CDR3 DNA: TGTGCCAGCAGCGCAACAGGACACGGGGAGCTGTTTTTT
CDR3 protein: CASSATGHGELFF

D gene: .
V gene: TRBV6-5
clone size: .
J gene: TRBJ2-1
CDR3 DNA: TGTGCCAGCCGGCTGACAGGGAACAGGAGGGATGAGCAGTTCTTC
CDR3 protein: CASRLTGNRRDEQFF